This T cell receptor beta chain was recovered during a study of T cells in Graves' hyperthyroidism and ophthalmopathy. This clonotype was found many times. The CDR3 regions of TCR beta were amplified from RNA transcripts. The HTBI primer set was used in a first-round RT-PCR of the TCR CDR3. TCRdb reanalysed the multiplex PCR reads using MiXCR and keeps one entry per CDR3 protein. Of 600,000 to 650,000 distinct CDR3 sequences listed, 16% were seen once; the top ten hold around 4%. This sequence was found in a woman aged 25 to 39 with Graves' hyperthyroidism. Sequencing input: blood.

CDR3 sequence reads: CASSPTVSYYEQYF. CDR3 nucleotides: TGTGCCAGCAGCCCGACAGTATCTTACTACGAGCAGTACTTC. This chain connects TRBV5-5 to TRBJ2-7; tentatively, D is TRBD1 (5 bases). The CDR3 length is 14 residues. The germline V gene encodes CDR1 SGHKS and CDR2 YYEKEE (reference sequence). V lost 4 bases, J lost 3 bases, and 14 bases lay in between.